This T cell receptor beta chain emerged from a study of blood T cell repertoires in COVID-19. The table came from immunoSEQ multiplex PCR; TCRdb's copy has only in-frame clones and leaves some out. The table includes about 320,000 clones, 87% detected once. The clonotype originates from a woman aged 25 to 39 who had recovered from COVID-19. Sequencing input: PBMCs or T cells enriched from blood (not recorded which).

CDR3 sequence (DNA): TGTGCCAGCAGCCCGGCAGGGACAGCGGGGGCAGATACGCAGTATTTT. Its translation is CASSPAGTAGADTQYF. The chain recombines TRBV5-6 with TRBJ2-3, with D perhaps matching TRBD2 (8 bases). The CDR3 runs 16 residues. CDR1 and CDR2 from the germline V gene are SGHDT and YYEEEE. V gave up 4 bases and J gave up 4 bases, with 19 bases separating them.